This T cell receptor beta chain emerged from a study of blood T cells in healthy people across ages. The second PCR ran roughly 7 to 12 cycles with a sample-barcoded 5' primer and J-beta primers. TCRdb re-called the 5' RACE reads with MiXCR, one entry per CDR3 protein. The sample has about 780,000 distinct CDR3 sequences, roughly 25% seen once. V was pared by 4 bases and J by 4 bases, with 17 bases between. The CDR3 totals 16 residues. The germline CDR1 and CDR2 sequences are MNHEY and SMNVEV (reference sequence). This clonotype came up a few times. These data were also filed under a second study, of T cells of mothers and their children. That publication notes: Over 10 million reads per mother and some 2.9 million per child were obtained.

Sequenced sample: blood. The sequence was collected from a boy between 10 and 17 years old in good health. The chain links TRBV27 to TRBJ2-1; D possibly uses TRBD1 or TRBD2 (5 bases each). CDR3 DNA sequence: TGTGCCAGCAGTTCCTCCCGGGACGCGGCATACAATGAGCAGTTCTTC. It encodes CASSSSRDAAYNEQFF.